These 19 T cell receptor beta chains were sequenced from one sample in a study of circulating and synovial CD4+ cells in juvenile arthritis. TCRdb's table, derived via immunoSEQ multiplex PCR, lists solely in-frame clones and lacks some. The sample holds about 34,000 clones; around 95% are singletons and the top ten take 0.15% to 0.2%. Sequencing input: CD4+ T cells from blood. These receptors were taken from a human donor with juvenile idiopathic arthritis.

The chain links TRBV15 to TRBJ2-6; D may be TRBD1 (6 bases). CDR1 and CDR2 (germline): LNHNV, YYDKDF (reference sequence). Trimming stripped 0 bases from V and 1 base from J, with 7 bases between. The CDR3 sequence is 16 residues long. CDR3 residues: CATSRDQGSGANVLTF. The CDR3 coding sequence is TGTGCCACCAGCAGAGATCAGGGGTCTGGGGCCAACGTCCTGACTTTC.

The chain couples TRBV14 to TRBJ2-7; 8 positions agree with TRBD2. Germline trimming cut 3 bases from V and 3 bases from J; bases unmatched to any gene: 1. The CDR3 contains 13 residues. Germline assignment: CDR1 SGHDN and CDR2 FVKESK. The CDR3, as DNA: TGTGCCAGCAGCCACGGGGGGGGCTACGAGCAGTACTTC. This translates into CASSHGGGYEQYF.

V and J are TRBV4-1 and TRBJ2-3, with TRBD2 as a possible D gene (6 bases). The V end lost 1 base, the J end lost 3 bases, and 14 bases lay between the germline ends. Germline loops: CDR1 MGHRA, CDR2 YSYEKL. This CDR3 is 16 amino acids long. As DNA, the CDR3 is TGCGCCAGCAGCCAAGTCGGACGGGAGAGGACAGATACGCAGTATTTT. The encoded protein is CASSQVGRERTDTQYF.

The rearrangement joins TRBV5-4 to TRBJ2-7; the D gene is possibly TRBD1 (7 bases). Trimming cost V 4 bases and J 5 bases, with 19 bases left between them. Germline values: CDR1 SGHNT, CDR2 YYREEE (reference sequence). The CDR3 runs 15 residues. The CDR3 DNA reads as TGTGCCAGCAGCCCTGGGGGCAGGGGGGTCGACGAGCAGTACTTC. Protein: CASSPGGRGVDEQYF.

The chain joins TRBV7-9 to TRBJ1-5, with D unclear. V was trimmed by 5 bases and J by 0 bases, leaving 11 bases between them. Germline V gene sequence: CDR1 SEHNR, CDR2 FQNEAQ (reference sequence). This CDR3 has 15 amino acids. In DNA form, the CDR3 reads TGTGCCAGCAGCCCTCGTGGCAGTAGCAATCAGCCCCAGCATTTT. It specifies CASSPRGSSNQPQHF.

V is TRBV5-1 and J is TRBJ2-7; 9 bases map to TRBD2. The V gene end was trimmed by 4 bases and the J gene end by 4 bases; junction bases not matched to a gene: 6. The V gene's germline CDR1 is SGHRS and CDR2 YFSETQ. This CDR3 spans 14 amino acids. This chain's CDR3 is CASSGSGSVYEQYF. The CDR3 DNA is TGCGCCAGCAGCGGTAGCGGGAGTGTATACGAGCAGTACTTC.

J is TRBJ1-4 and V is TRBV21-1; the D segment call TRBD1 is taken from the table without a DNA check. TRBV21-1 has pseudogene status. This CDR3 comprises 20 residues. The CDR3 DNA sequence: TGTGCCAGCAGCAAAGCGCGGGACAGGGGGGATTCATCAACTAATGAAAAACTGTTTTTT. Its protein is CASSKARDRGDSSTNEKLFF.

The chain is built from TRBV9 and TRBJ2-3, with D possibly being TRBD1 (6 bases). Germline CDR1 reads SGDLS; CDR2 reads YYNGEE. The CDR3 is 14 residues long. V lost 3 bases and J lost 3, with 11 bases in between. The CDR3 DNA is TGTGCCAGCAGCGGGGGGCCCTGGACAGATACGCAGTATTTT. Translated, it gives CASSGGPWTDTQYF.

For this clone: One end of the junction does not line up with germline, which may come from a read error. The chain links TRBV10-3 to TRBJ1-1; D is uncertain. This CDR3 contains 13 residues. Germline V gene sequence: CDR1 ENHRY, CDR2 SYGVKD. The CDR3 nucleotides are TGCGCCACCTCTCGTCCAGAGAACACTGAAGCTTTCTTT. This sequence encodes CATSRPENTEAFF.

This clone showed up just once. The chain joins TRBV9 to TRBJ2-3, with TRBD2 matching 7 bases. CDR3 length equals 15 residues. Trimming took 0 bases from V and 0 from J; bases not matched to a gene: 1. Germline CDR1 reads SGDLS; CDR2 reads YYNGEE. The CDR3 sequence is CASSVGGGSTDTQYF. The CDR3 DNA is TGTGCCAGCAGCGTAGGGGGAGGGAGCACAGATACGCAGTATTTT.

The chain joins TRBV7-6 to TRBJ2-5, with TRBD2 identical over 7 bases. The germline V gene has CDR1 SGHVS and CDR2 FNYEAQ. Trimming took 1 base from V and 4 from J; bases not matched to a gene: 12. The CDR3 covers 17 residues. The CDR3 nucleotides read TGTGCCAGCAGCTTAGAGGGGACCGGGACTAAGATAGAGACCCAGTACTTC. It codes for CASSLEGTGTKIETQYF. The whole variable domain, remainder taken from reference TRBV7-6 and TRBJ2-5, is GAGVSQSPRYKVTKRGQDVALRCDPISGHVSLYWYRQALGQGPEFLTYFNYEAQQDKSGLPNDRFSAERPEGSISTLTIQRTEQRDSAMYRCASSLEGTGTKIETQYFGPGTRLLVL.

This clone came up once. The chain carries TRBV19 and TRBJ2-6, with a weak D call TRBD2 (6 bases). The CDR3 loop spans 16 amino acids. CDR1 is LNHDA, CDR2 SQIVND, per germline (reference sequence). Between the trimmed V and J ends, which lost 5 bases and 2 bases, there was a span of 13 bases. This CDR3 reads CASSQGGAPGANVLTF. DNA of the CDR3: TGTGCCAGTAGTCAAGGCGGGGCGCCTGGGGCCAACGTCCTGACTTTC.

CDR3 region: CASSFSRDQPQHF. Here the CDR3 DNA reads TGTGCCAGCAGCTTTTCCAGGGATCAGCCCCAGCATTTT. The chain recombines TRBV7-2 with TRBJ1-5, with TRBD1 as a possible D gene (5 bases). CDR1 is SGHTA and CDR2 is FQGNSA in the germline V gene. The germline V and J ends were trimmed by 3 bases and 5 bases, with 8 bases remaining between them. The CDR3 sequence is 13 residues long.

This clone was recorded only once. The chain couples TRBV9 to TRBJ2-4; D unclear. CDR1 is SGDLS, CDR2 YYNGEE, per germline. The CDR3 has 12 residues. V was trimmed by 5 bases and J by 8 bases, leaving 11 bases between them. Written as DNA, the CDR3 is TGTGCCAGCAGTCCACACGGAGACATTCAGTACTTC. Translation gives CASSPHGDIQYF.

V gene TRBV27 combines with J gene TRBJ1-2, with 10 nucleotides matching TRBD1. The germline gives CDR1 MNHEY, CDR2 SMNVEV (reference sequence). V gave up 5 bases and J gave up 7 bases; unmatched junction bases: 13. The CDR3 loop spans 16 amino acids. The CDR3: CASSPRTGQGMGGYTF. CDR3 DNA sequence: TGTGCCAGCAGTCCCCGTACGGGACAGGGGATGGGTGGCTACACCTTC.

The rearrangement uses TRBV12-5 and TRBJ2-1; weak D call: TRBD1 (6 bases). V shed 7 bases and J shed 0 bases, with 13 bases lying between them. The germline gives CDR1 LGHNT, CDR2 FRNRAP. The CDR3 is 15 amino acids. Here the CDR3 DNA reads TGTGCTAGTGCCGCCGACAGGAGCTCCTACAATGAGCAGTTCTTC. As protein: CASAADRSSYNEQFF.

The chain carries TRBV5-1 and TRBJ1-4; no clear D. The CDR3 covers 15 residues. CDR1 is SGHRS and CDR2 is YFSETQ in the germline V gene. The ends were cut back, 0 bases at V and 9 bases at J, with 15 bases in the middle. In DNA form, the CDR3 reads TGCGCCAGCAGCTTGGATTCGGGTGGTGCTCAAAAACTGTTTTTT. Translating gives CASSLDSGGAQKLFF.

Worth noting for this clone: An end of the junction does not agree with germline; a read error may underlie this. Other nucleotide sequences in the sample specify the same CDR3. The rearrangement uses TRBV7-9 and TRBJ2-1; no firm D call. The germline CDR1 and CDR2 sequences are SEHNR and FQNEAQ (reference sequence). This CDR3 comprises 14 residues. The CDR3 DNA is TGTGCCAGCAGCTTTTTGTATTGGAGTCTTGAGCAATTCTTC. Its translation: CASSFLYWSLEQFF.

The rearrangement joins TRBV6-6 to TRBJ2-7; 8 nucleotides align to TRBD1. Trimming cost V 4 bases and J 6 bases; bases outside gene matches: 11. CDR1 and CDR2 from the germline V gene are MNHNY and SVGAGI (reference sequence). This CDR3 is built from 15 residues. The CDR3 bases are TGTGCCAGCAGTTCAGAAACGTGGACAGGGATCGAGCAGTACTTC. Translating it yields CASSSETWTGIEQYF.